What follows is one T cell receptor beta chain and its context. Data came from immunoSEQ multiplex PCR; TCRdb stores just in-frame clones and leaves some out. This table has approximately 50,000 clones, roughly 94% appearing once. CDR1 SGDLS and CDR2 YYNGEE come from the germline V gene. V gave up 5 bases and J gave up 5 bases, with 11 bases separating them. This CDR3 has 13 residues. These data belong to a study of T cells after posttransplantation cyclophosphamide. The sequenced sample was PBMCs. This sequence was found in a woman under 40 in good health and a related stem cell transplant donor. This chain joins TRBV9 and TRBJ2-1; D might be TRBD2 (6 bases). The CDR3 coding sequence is TGTGCCAGCAGAGGGAGGTTGAACAATGAGCAGTTCTTC. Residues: CASRGRLNNEQFF.